This TCR beta chain was obtained from a study of T-cell memory formation after mild COVID-19. Whole-study context: There were largely donor-specific TCR clusters.

V lost 4 bases and J 9 bases, leaving 7 bases between the germline ends. Germline lookup yields CDR1 SEHNR and CDR2 FQNEAQ (reference sequence). This CDR3 is built from 12 residues. TCRalpha and TCRbeta libraries used 5'RACE with constant-segment primers and UMIs. TCRdb fed the 5' RACE reads into MiXCR, producing one record per CDR3 protein. The repertoire consists of fewer than 450,000 distinct CDR3 sequences, with 21% occurring once and the leading ten covering around 12%. The rearrangement joins TRBV7-9 to TRBJ1-6; no clear D gene. Sequencing was done on a sample of PBMCs or a T cell subset sorted from them (not recorded which). This TCR derives from an adult woman who had mild COVID-19 (a few samples of this study predate the infection). Cell type and time point are not known. CDR3 nucleotide sequence: TGTGCCAGCAGCTCCTCCGTTTCACCCCTCCACTTT. Translating gives CASSSSVSPLHF.